The sequence of this T cell receptor (beta chain) was determined in a study of shared clonotypes between healthy human individuals. Study in general: CD4 naive cells filled three plates per donor, CD4 memory three, CD8 naive two and CD8 memory one.

Overall study findings and caveats: Although depth was large, rarefaction showed that sequencing of the sorted subsets was incomplete.

TCRdb keeps only in-frame clones here, not all; method: immunoSEQ multiplex PCR. Here the sample spans around 940,000 clones, over 75% being singletons. The germline CDR1 and CDR2 sequences are SGHTA and FQGNSA. The CDR3 has 16 residues. The V gene end was trimmed by 5 bases and the J gene end by 0 bases; junction bases not matched to a gene: 6. To note about this clone: Its antigen is unidentified.

The sample comprised memory CD4+ T cells sorted from blood. Subset of the sample: CD45RA-negative fraction. The receptor's source is a man between 18 and 35 years old in good health. V and J are TRBV7-2 and TRBJ1-5; 8 positions match TRBD1. The CDR3 coding sequence is TGTGCCAGCAGCACCCAGGGGGCTGGTAGCAATCAGCCCCAGCATTTT. This sequence encodes CASSTQGAGSNQPQHF.